A selection of T cell receptor beta chains follows, all from one sample in a study of shared clonotypes between healthy human individuals. Here immunoSEQ multiplex PCR was the method, and the copy in TCRdb shows in-frame clones only, minus some. The table lists about 87,000 clones, around 43% of them singletons. The sequenced sample consisted of PBMCs. The source of these receptors is a woman between 40 and 55 years old in good health. Some clones in this sample may be carry-over from other donors' samples. The CDR3 runs from the conserved cysteine through the conserved F or W. A D gene is named only where the DNA matches it firmly. Only part of the rows carry a size: once, few, many, or a class if the clone is expanded.

j_gene | d_gene | v_gene | abundance | CDR3aa | CDR3nt
TRBJ2-2 | NA | TRBV29-1 | few | CSVEATEGGELFF | TGCAGCGTTGAAGCCACGGAGGGAGGGGAGCTGTTTTTT
TRBJ1-5 | TRBD1 | TRBV30 | NA | CAWSAGTGNQPQHF | TGTGCCTGGAGTGCCGGGACAGGTAATCAGCCCCAGCATTTT
TRBJ1-6 | NA | TRBV5-5 | NA | CASSLRARGDSPLHF | TGTGCCAGCAGCCTTCGGGCGCGGGGGGATTCACCCCTCCACTTT
TRBJ2-7 | TRBD2 | TRBV28 | NA | CASRTSGGSYEQYF | TGTGCCAGCAGAACTAGCGGAGGGTCCTACGAGCAGTACTTC
TRBJ2-7 | NA | TRBV2 | NA | CADGGQGPNYEQYF | TGTGCCGACGGAGGGCAGGGGCCCAACTACGAGCAGTACTTC
TRBJ2-1 | TRBD1 | TRBV7-3 | NA | CASSLGQGNEQFF | TGTGCCAGCAGCTTGGGACAGGGTAATGAGCAGTTCTTC
TRBJ2-7 | TRBD1 | TRBV28 | NA | CATTYRGLAEQYF | TGTGCCACCACCTACAGGGGGCTCGCCGAGCAGTACTTC
TRBJ1-4 | NA | TRBV5-1 | NA | CASRSRRDEKLFF | TGCGCCAGTAGATCCCGACGTGATGAAAAACTGTTTTTT
TRBJ2-5 | TRBD2 | TRBV27 | many | CASRPPRGLAGETQYF | TGTGCCAGCAGGCCGCCTAGGGGACTAGCGGGAGAGACCCAGTACTTC
TRBJ2-5 | TRBD1 | TRBV18 | many | CASSPGTAQETQYF | TGTGCCAGCTCACCGGGGACAGCTCAAGAGACCCAGTACTTC
TRBJ2-1 | TRBD1 | TRBV30 | NA | CAWSVRGQVPGEQFF | TGTGCCTGGAGTGTACGGGGACAGGTGCCAGGCGAGCAGTTCTTC
TRBJ1-2 | NA | TRBV15 | NA | CATSRDTTRYGYTF | TGTGCCACCAGCAGAGATACAACCCGCTATGGCTACACCTTC
TRBJ1-1 | NA | TRBV5-1 | many | CASSLGSVNTEAFF | TGCGCCAGCAGCTTGGGAAGTGTGAACACTGAAGCTTTCTTT
TRBJ2-1 | NA | TRBV5-1 | NA | CASSSSRGGEQFF | TGCGCCAGCAGCTCAAGCCGCGGCGGGGAGCAGTTCTTC
TRBJ2-7 | NA | TRBV2 | NA | CASSDMWGYEQYF | TGTGCCAGCAGTGATATGTGGGGCTACGAGCAGTACTTC
TRBJ1-4 | NA | TRBV5-4 | NA | CASRNRATNEKLFF | TGTGCCAGCCGGAACAGGGCAACTAATGAAAAACTGTTTTTT
TRBJ2-1 | TRBD1 | TRBV5-1 | NA | CASSPGQVSYNEQFF | TGCGCCAGCAGCCCGGGACAGGTTTCCTACAATGAGCAGTTCTTC
TRBJ1-5 | NA | TRBV28 | many | CAGRKASGGNQPQHF | TGTGCCGGGCGGAAAGCGTCGGGAGGCAATCAGCCCCAGCATTTT
TRBJ2-7 | NA | TRBV27 | NA | CASSLRLGVTYEQYF | TGTGCCAGCAGTTTACGACTAGGGGTAACCTACGAGCAGTACTTC
TRBJ1-5 | NA | TRBV4-2 | NA | CASSQDLFRVNNQPQHF | TGTGCCAGCAGCCAAGATCTGTTCAGGGTGAACAATCAGCCCCAGCATTTT
TRBJ2-7 | TRBD2 | TRBV7-2 | many | CASSIRTSGATYEQYF | TGTGCCAGCAGCATTAGGACTAGCGGGGCGACCTACGAGCAGTACTTC
TRBJ2-2 | TRBD1 | TRBV30 | many | CAWSAGQGTGELFF | TGTGCCTGGAGTGCCGGACAGGGCACCGGGGAGCTGTTTTTT
TRBJ2-7 | NA | TRBV27 | many | CASRGRTGHEQYF | TGTGCCAGCAGGGGTAGGACTGGCCACGAGCAGTACTTC
TRBJ1-5 | NA | TRBV2 | many | CASSEQVLNQPQHF | TGTGCCAGCAGTGAACAGGTCCTCAATCAGCCCCAGCATTTT
TRBJ1-5 | NA | TRBV30 | NA | CAWSSRGRSSNQPQHF | TGTGCCTGGAGTTCAAGGGGGAGATCTAGCAATCAGCCCCAGCATTTT
TRBJ2-3 | NA | TRBV18 | few | CASSPPLGGDTQYF | TGTGCCAGCTCACCACCGCTGGGAGGAGATACGCAGTATTTT
TRBJ2-1 | TRBD1 | TRBV19 | NA | CASSPTGDKEFF | TGTGCCAGTAGCCCTACAGGGGATAAGGAGTTCTTC
TRBJ2-5 | NA | TRBV6-6 | NA | CASSYPGRGPPGTQYF | TGTGCCAGCAGTTATCCGGGGCGGGGGCCCCCCGGGACCCAGTACTTC
TRBJ2-5 | NA | TRBV9 | NA | CASSPATPQETQYF | TGTGCCAGCAGCCCCGCCACACCTCAAGAGACCCAGTACTTC
TRBJ2-1 | NA | TRBV29-1 | NA | CSGSAGRVHNEQFF | TGCAGCGGCTCAGCCGGGCGGGTCCACAATGAGCAGTTCTTC
TRBJ1-1 | NA | TRBV29-1 | few | CSASRGGDTEAFF | TGCAGCGCCTCTAGGGGCGGCGACACTGAAGCTTTCTTT
TRBJ1-5 | TRBD1 | TRBV25-1 | NA | CASSLGGQGYQPQHF | TGTGCCAGCAGCCTCGGAGGACAGGGGTATCAGCCCCAGCATTTT
TRBJ2-7 | TRBD1 | TRBV5-1 | NA | CASSLIPGQGEQYF | TGCGCCAGCAGCCTTATACCGGGACAGGGCGAGCAGTACTTC
TRBJ2-1 | NA | TRBV5-4 | NA | CASSGWTLNEQFF | TGTGCCAGCAGCGGGTGGACTCTAAATGAGCAGTTCTTC
TRBJ2-5 | TRBD1 | TRBV18 | NA | CASSPDRTETQYF | TGTGCCAGCTCACCGGACAGGACGGAGACCCAGTACTTC
TRBJ1-2 | NA | TRBV11-2 | NA | CASSPTIGQSYGYTF | TGTGCCAGCAGCCCCACTATCGGACAGAGCTATGGCTACACCTTC
TRBJ2-1 | TRBD2 | TRBV30 | NA | CAWATTSGRGEQFF | TGTGCCTGGGCTACAACTAGCGGGAGGGGCGAGCAGTTCTTC
TRBJ2-7 | TRBD1 | TRBV5-8 | once | CASSWTGGYEQYF | TGTGCCAGCAGCTGGACAGGGGGCTACGAGCAGTACTTC
TRBJ2-5 | NA | TRBV11-2 | NA | CASSDHPEETQYF | TGTGCCAGCAGCGATCACCCTGAAGAGACCCAGTACTTC
TRBJ1-4 | NA | TRBV7-2 | once | CANSLGPNEKLFF | TGTGCCAACAGCTTAGGCCCTAATGAAAAACTGTTTTTT
TRBJ2-3 | NA | TRBV5-6 | once | CASSLDPSTDTQYF | TGTGCCAGCAGCTTGGACCCCAGCACAGATACGCAGTATTTT